Shown below are 7 T cell receptor beta chains from a single sample sequenced in a study of read filtering for tumor transcriptome and immune sequencing. Molecular barcoded adaptors covering alpha/delta and beta/gamma chains were used on 400 ng RNA. MiXCR, run by TCRdb on the reads, gives a single entry per CDR3 protein. Of roughly 49,000 distinct CDR3 sequences listed, 15% to 20% are singletons. Sequenced: a population of CD138-negative cells sorted from bone marrow. Receptors originate from a donor at least 40 years old with multiple myeloma.

A note on this clonotype: This CDR3 is missing its conserved last phenylalanine or tryptophan, likely due to a read error. V and J are TRBV28 and TRBJ2-3, with D tentatively TRBD2 (6 bases). Trimming shortened V by 8 bases and J by 2 bases, and 14 bases separated the two germline ends. Germline CDR1 reads MDHEN; CDR2 reads SYDVKM. There are 14 residues in the CDR3. The CDR3 region is CASGGRPTTDTQYL. The CDR3 nucleotides are TGTGCCAGCGGAGGGCGACCGACCACAGATACGCAGTATTTA.

This clonotype has more than one count but fewer than ten. V usage is TRBV7-3 and J usage is TRBJ2-1; 10 nucleotides line up with TRBD2. V lost 5 bases to trimming and J lost 6 bases; unmatched junction nucleotides: 10. The CDR3 runs to 16 residues. Germline V CDR1 and CDR2: SGHTA, FQGTGA. The DNA for the CDR3 is TGTGCCAGCAGCCCGGGAAGAAGCGGGAGGGCCAATGAGCAGTTCTTC. Its protein product is CASSPGRSGRANEQFF.

This clonotype was detected many times. The chain joins TRBV24-1 to TRBJ2-1; D uncertain. Germline V lookup: CDR1 KGHDR, CDR2 SFDVKD. The CDR3 runs to 13 residues. Trimming pared 3 bases from V and 5 bases from J, leaving 7 bases between. The CDR3 spells CATSDTRNNEQFF. For the CDR3, the DNA is TGTGCCACCAGTGATACTCGGAACAATGAGCAGTTCTTC.

With regard to this clonotype: The CDR3 ends on some other residue instead of the conserved phenylalanine or tryptophan, so this is likely a read error. The gene calls are TRBV6-2 or TRBV6-3 and TRBJ2-2; perhaps TRBD2 as D (6 bases). CDR1 and CDR2 (germline): MNHEY, SVGEGT. The CDR3 consists of 15 residues. With 8 bases removed from V and 4 bases from J, the gap between germline ends came to 17 bases. This CDR3 is CASGDTPGSTGELFY. In DNA, the CDR3 is TGTGCCAGCGGTGACACTCCCGGGAGCACCGGGGAGCTGTTTTAT.

The sample holds many counts of this clonotype. The V gene is TRBV12-3 or TRBV12-4, the J gene TRBJ2-1; TRBD2 agrees at 8 bases. The CDR3 is 14 residues long. Trimming took 2 bases from V and 7 from J; bases not matched to a gene: 4. The CDR3 sequence: CASSLWASGNEQFF. CDR3 nucleotide sequence: TGTGCCAGCAGTTTATGGGCTAGCGGGAATGAGCAGTTCTTC.

As regards this clonotype: Without the conserved terminal phenylalanine or tryptophan, this CDR3 likely stems from a read error. V is TRBV7-2 and J is TRBJ2-1, with 15 positions matching TRBD2. J lost 5 bases, V lost 5 bases, and 10 bases had no gene match. This CDR3 has 18 residues. Germline CDR1 and CDR2: SGHTA and FQGNSA. CDR3 in amino acids: CASSPGLAGGRMDNEQFV. The CDR3 nucleotides are TGTGCCAGCAGCCCCGGACTAGCGGGAGGGAGAATGGACAATGAGCAGTTCGTC.

A note on this clonotype: This may stem from a read error, because a much larger clone lies one nucleotide away. The chain joins TRBV14 to TRBJ2-1; D gene uncertain. This CDR3 comprises 14 residues. From germline, CDR1 is SGHDN and CDR2 FVKESK. The CDR3 region has the DNA TGTGCCAGCAGCCAAGGGGTTAGATACAATGGGCAGTTCTTC. This codes for CASSQGVRYNGQFF. Filled out from reference TRBV14 and TRBJ2-1, the complete variable domain reads EAGVTQFPSHSVIEKGQTVTLRCDPISGHDNLYWYRRVMGKEIKFLLHFVKESKQDESGMPNNRFLAERTGGTYSTLKVQPAELEDSGVYFCASSQGVRYNGQFFGPGTRLTVL.